These 11 T cell receptor beta chains came from one sample sequenced in a study of T cells in Graves' hyperthyroidism and ophthalmopathy. TCR beta CDR3 sequences were amplified from RNA transcripts. First-round RT-PCR targeting the TCR CDR3 was performed with the HTBI primer set. Each CDR3 protein gets one entry after TCRdb re-called the multiplex PCR reads with MiXCR. The table shows about 510,000 distinct CDR3 sequences, with around 50% occurring only once. The sequenced sample was peripheral blood or thyroid tissue (not recorded which). Source of these receptors: an adult woman with Graves' disease, either hyperthyroidism or ophthalmopathy (not recorded which).

The gene calls are TRBV20-1 and TRBJ2-3, with TRBD2 matching over 8 bases. This CDR3 spans 16 amino acids. V lost 0 bases to trimming and J lost 6 bases; unmatched junction nucleotides: 11. Germline CDR1 reads DFQATT; CDR2 reads SNEGSKA (reference sequence). CDR3: CSAREKPGLERDTQYF. The DNA for the CDR3 is TGCAGTGCTAGAGAGAAACCGGGACTAGAAAGGGATACGCAGTATTTT.

This rearrangement joins TRBV12-3 or TRBV12-4 to TRBJ1-5; 8 nucleotides line up with TRBD1. V was clipped by 7 bases and J by 7 bases; unmatched bases: 18. CDR3 length: 17 residues. DNA of the CDR3: TGTGCCAGCACCCAAGGACAGGGACAGCGACGGGGACAGCCCCAGCATTTT. Translating gives CASTQGQGQRRGQPQHF.

In its sample, this clonotype was seen once. A much larger clone lies one base from this, so it may be a read error. CDR3 protein: CASRLKSGAYGEKLFF. The CDR3 bases are TGTGCCAGCAGGTTAAAGTCAGGGGCGTATGGTGAAAAACTGTTTTTT. The chain has TRBV12-3 or TRBV12-4 and TRBJ1-4; possible D gene TRBD1, 6 bases. This CDR3 contains 16 residues. The V gene lost 6 bases and the J gene lost 7 bases, with 21 bases spanning the gap.

This chain connects TRBV6-6 to TRBJ1-1, with 10 bases that match TRBD1. The CDR3 totals 13 residues. Trimming took 6 bases from V and 10 from J; bases not matched to a gene: 8. In germline, CDR1 is MNHNY, CDR2 SVGAGI (reference sequence). DNA of the CDR3: TGTGCCAGCAGCCGCCGGGACAGGGGAACAGCTTTCTTT. This gives the protein CASSRRDRGTAFF.

The V call is TRBV19, the J call TRBJ1-1, with D maybe TRBD1 (5 bases). The CDR3 has 14 residues. CDR1 is LNHDA and CDR2 is SQIVND in the germline V gene (reference sequence). V was cut by 9 bases and J by 0 bases, with 14 bases left in between. CDR3 sequence: CASSLQDMNTEAFF. The CDR3 DNA reads as TGTGCCAGCTCACTACAGGACATGAACACTGAAGCTTTCTTT.

The sample holds many counts of this clonotype. The J gene is TRBJ1-1, the V gene TRBV7-3; no clear D. Trimming cost V 0 bases and J 0 bases, with 11 bases left between them. The germline V gene encodes CDR1 SGHTA and CDR2 FQGTGA. The CDR3 is made up of 16 amino acids. This chain's CDR3 is CASSLTGIGMNTEAFF. For the CDR3, the DNA is TGTGCCAGCAGCTTAACAGGTATCGGGATGAACACTGAAGCTTTCTTT.

The rearrangement uses TRBV7-2 and TRBJ2-7; D gene unclear. Germline values: CDR1 SGHTA, CDR2 FQGNSA. CDR3 length equals 16 residues. V shed 0 bases and J shed 6 bases, with 18 bases lying between them. The CDR3 is CASSLAARTNQLEQYF. The CDR3 coding sequence is TGTGCCAGCAGCTTAGCAGCGAGGACCAACCAGCTCGAGCAGTACTTC.

This clonotype has at least ten counts. This chain uses TRBV20-1 with TRBJ1-5; TRBD1 is a possible D gene (5 bases). This CDR3 has 16 amino acids. CDR1 is DFQATT and CDR2 is SNEGSKA in the germline V gene (reference sequence). Trimming left V 0 bases short and J 0 bases short, with 12 bases between. CDR3 bases: TGCAGTGCTAGAGATGGGCCGGACAATAGCAATCAGCCCCAGCATTTT. It encodes CSARDGPDNSNQPQHF.

This clonotype was counted ten times or more. The rearrangement links TRBV20-1 to TRBJ1-5, with D perhaps TRBD1 (5 bases). CDR3 size: 14 residues. Trimming cost V 5 bases and J 10 bases, with 21 bases left between them. Germline CDR1 DFQATT, CDR2 SNEGSKA (reference sequence). The chain's CDR3 is CSAGGTAGGHPQHF. The CDR3 DNA reads as TGCAGTGCTGGGGGGACCGCAGGAGGGCATCCCCAGCATTTT.

This clonotype appeared many times. The V and J genes are TRBV5-1 and TRBJ1-1; 10 bases align to TRBD1. The CDR3 runs to 15 residues. J gave up 5 bases and V 6 bases, and 10 bases lay outside the gene matches. Germline CDR1 and CDR2: SGHRS and YFSETQ. The CDR3 DNA reads as TGCGCCAGCATGAAGCCCGGGACAGGGGTGACTGAAGCTTTCTTT. It yields the protein CASMKPGTGVTEAFF.

This clonotype has ten or more counts. The chain has TRBV2 and TRBJ1-1; D not certain. The germline CDR1 and CDR2 sequences are SNHLY and FYNNEI. V dropped 4 bases and J dropped 0 bases, with 9 bases sitting between them. The length of the CDR3 is 14 residues. Here the CDR3 reads CASSVRILNTEAFF. The DNA for the CDR3 is TGTGCCAGCAGTGTGAGGATCTTGAACACTGAAGCTTTCTTT.